This TCR beta chain was found in a study of cytomegalovirus exposure and HLA in healthy donors. Broader study findings: What a later analysis reportedly showed was that an Asian-associated ancestry cluster had fewer N-insertions than the roughly 720-donor mean. The listing of approximately 160 TCR beta chains classed them as cytomegalovirus-associated. Researchers left out some V segments, among them TRBV6-2 and TRBV6-3, as indistinguishable. What a later analysis showed was that several of the most significant clusters appeared linked to common viral pathogens.

The CDR3 totals 13 residues. Germline V gene sequence: CDR1 MNHNS, CDR2 SASEGT. Deletions cut 8 bases from V and 7 bases from J, with 15 bases between. Primers: 60 Vbeta forward and 13 Jbeta reverse. The assay was immunoSEQ multiplex PCR, and TCRdb's table has in-frame clones only and misses some. The table shows about 140,000 clones, with roughly four fifths occurring only once. This clone was detected once. Its antigen is not identified. The origin of this receptor is a man aged 18 to 29 in good health and CMV-seropositive. The sample consisted of PBMCs. The rearrangement links TRBV6-1 to TRBJ1-3; a weak D match, TRBD1 (6 bases). The CDR3 is CASSTGIANTIYF. The CDR3 bases are TGTGCCAGCTCTACAGGGATCGCGAACACCATATATTTT.